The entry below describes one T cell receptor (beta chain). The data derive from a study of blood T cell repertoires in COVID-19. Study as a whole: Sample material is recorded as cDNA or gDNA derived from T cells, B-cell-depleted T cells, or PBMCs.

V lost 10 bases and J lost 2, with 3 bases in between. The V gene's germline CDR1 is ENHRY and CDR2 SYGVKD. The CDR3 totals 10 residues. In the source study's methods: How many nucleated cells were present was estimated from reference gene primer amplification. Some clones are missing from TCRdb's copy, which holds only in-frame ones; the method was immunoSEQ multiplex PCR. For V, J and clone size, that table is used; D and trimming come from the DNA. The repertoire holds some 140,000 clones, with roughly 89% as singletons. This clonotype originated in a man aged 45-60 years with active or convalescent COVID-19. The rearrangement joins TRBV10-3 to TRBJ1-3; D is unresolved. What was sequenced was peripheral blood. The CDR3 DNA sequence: TGTGCCAGCGCTGGAAACACCATATATTTT. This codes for CASAGNTIYF.